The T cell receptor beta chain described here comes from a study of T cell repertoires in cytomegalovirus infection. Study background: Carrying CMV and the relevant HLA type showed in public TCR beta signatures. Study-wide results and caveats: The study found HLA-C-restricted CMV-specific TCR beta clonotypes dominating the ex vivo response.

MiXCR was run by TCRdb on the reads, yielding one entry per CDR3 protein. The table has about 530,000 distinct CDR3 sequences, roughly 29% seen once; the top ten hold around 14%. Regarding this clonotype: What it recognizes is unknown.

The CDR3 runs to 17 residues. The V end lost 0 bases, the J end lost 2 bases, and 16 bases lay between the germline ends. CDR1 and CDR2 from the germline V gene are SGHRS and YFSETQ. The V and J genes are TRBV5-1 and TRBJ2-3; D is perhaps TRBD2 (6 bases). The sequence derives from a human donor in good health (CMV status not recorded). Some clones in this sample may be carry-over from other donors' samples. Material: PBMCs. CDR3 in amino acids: CASSLALSGTPTDTQYF. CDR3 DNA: TGCGCCAGCAGCTTGGCTCTTTCCGGGACTCCCACAGATACGCAGTATTTT.